Sequencing of this TCR beta chain was carried out in a study of human T cells and chemical hapten exposure (dated by TCRdb to the early 2020s). Broadly, across the study: For sensitization, 2% DPC in acetone was applied to a roughly 2 cm by roughly 2 cm area of upper inner arm skin. This study followed changes in the peripheral blood TCR repertoire in vivo during primary and secondary sensitization of alopecia patients to the hapten diphenylcyclopropenone (DPC). Patch testing was done on the upper back using Finn chambers containing 0.01% DPC, and results were scored after 6 days according to International Contact Dermatitis Research Group standards. Twenty-nine alopecia patients gave blood for TCR sequencing at one to four time points (pre-sensitization, 2, 6 and 24 weeks). Libraries were pooled for sequencing, and variation in per-sample TCR yields was attributed mainly to small differences in library volumes within the pool. Blood was sampled from patients pre-sensitization (week 0) and at 2, 6 and about 24 weeks after DPC sensitization. Throughout the roughly 25-week study period, patients were also given weekly therapeutic DPC doses on the scalp. Most of the patients in the cohort were female, and the cohort covered alopecia areata with under or over 50% scalp involvement, alopecia totalis and alopecia universalis.

The time point label of this sample denotes: patch test 1, 2 weeks after DPC sensitization. The intended sense of this specimen's treatment or condition label: therapeutic diphenylcyclopropenone sensitization with weekly scalp DPC. Blood at each patch-test visit was drawn before the patch test was applied. To be eligible, patients had to be aged 18 to 70, diagnosed with alopecia and judged suitable for DPC therapy, while pregnant patients were excluded. Unfractionated whole blood was collected in Tempus Blood RNA tubes, and total RNA was extracted from that blood. Notes on this clonotype: The antigen it binds to is not known. No base-level quality is on record; no much larger clone is a single base apart.

The junction shows trimming of 5 bases on V and 1 base on J, and the gene matches do not reach 12 bases of it. Measured from the cysteine to the phenylalanine, the CDR3 is 17 residues long. The DNA shown is the 51-base CDR3, in frame from base 1. Taken from the germline V gene, the CDR1 and CDR2 loops are SGHAT and FQNNGV. Study-wide conclusions, independent of this receptor: Patch test score correlated positively with the number of PT1 expanded TCRs, reaching significance at thresholds 8, 16 and 32 but not at 4. All patients had alopecia, a presumed autoimmune disease, so their immune response might differ from that of healthy individuals. After repeated subsampling, the strength of the expansion versus patch-test correlation and the threshold at which it became significant changed. DPC sensitization did not change how many TCRs were above 1 in 1000 frequency, and no evidence was found of alterations in global repertoire structure. Expanded TCRs formed significantly more large CDR3 similarity clusters than pre-sensitization or healthy control sets, consistent with antigen-driven responses.

Preparation of the library involved RACE. The reads were generated on a NextSeq 500. Library preparation attached unique molecular identifiers to individual cDNA molecules for quantitative, reproducible TCR counting. Both TCR alpha and TCR beta chains were sequenced from each blood RNA sample. The paper's processing steps were these. The median number of TCRs per sample was approximately 93,000, ranging from roughly 20,000 to 700,000. The Decombinator software suite was used to annotate the V, J and CDR3 of the TCR reads. To make PS versus PT1 abundance plots, every sample was subsampled to the same number of TCRs (28,000). TCRs were defined as expanded if absent before sensitization and observed at least eight times at the 2-week time point. The public sequencing data were trimmed at Q25 with fastp and processed into clonotypes with MiXCR by TCRdb, which kept only in-frame beta chains. Each entry is one CDR3 protein sequence, shown with its most common DNA and genes. The V and J calls follow TCRdb's processing rather than the paper's. Recorded for this sample are 150,000 to 200,000 distinct CDR3 sequences; around 15% of them occurred a single time. Together, the top ten hold less than 2% of the sample.

Recombination linked TRBV11-2 to TRBJ2-5, with 8 bases matching TRBD2. The TCR sequence derives from a woman in her 30s with alopecia areata. Some clones in this sample may be carry-over from other donors' samples. Here the sequenced sample was whole blood, taken in connection with sensitization to the hapten diphenylcyclopropenone (DPC). The CDR3 sequence is CASSGPWASGPQETQYF. The nucleotide sequence reads TGTGCCAGCAGCGGCCCTTGGGCTAGCGGGCCCCAAGAGACCCAGTACTTC.